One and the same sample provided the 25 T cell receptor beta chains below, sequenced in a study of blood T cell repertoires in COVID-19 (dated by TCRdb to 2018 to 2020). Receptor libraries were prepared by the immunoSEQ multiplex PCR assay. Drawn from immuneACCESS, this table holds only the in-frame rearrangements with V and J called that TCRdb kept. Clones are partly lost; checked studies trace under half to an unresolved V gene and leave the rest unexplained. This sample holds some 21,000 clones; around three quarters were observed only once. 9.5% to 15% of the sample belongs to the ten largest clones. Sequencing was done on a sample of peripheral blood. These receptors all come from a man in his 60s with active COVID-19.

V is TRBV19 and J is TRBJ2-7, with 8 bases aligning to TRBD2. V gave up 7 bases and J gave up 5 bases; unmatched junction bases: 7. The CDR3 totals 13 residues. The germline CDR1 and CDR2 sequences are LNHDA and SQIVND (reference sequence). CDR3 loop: CASIGREGHEQYF. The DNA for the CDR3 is TGTGCCAGTATCGGTCGGGAGGGGCACGAGCAGTACTTC.

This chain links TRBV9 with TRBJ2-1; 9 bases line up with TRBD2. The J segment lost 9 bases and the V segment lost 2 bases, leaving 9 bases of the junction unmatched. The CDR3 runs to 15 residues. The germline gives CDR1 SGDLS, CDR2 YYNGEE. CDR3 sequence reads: CASSVSSGEGSEQFF. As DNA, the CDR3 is TGTGCCAGCAGCGTCTCTAGCGGGGAGGGGAGTGAGCAGTTCTTC.

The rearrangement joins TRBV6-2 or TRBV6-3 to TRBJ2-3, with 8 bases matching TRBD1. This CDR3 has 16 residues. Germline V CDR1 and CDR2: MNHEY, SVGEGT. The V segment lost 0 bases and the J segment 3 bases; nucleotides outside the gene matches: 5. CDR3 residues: CASSYSSRGRTDTQYF. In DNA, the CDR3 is TGTGCCAGCAGTTACTCGTCCAGGGGGCGGACAGATACGCAGTATTTT.

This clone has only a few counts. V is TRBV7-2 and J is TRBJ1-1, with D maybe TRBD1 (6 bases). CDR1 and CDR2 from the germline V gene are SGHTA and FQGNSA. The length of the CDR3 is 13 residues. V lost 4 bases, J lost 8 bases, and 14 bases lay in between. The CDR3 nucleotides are TGTGCCAGCAGCTCCCAAGCCAGGGGAGAAGCTTTCTTT. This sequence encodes CASSSQARGEAFF.

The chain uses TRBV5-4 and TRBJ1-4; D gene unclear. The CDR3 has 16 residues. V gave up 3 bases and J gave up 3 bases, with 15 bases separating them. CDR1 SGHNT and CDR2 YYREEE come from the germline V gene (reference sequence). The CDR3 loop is CASSSYSGEANEKLFF. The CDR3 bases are TGTGCCAGCAGCTCCTATTCTGGAGAGGCTAATGAAAAACTGTTTTTT.

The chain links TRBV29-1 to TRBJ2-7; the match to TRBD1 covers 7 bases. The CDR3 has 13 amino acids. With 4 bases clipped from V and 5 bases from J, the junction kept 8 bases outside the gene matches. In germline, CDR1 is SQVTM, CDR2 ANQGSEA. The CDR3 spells CSVAKTGPDEQYF. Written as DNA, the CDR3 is TGCAGCGTTGCAAAGACAGGGCCAGACGAGCAGTACTTC.

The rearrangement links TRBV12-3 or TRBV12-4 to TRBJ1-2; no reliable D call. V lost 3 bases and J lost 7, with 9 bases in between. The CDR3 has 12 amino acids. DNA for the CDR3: TGTGCCAGCAGTTTCAGCGAAGGTGGCTACACCTTC. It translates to CASSFSEGGYTF.

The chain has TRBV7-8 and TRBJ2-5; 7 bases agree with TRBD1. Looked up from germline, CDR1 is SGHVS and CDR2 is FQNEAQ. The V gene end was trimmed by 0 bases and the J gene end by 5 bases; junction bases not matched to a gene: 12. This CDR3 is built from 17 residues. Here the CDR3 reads CASSLARRGPTMETQYF. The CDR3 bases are TGTGCCAGCAGCTTAGCGCGAAGGGGGCCTACTATGGAGACCCAGTACTTC.

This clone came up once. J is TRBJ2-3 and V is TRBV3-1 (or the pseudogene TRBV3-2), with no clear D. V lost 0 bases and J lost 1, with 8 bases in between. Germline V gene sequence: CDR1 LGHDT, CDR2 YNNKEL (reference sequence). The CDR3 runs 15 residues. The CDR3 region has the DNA TGTGCCAGCAGCCAAGAGGCCCTCCGCACAGATACGCAGTATTTT. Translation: CASSQEALRTDTQYF.

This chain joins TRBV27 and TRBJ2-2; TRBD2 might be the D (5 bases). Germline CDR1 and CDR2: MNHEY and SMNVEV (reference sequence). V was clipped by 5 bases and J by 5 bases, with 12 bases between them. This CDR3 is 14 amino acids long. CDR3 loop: CASSPSAGTGELFF. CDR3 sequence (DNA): TGTGCCAGCAGTCCCTCGGCGGGTACCGGGGAGCTGTTTTTT.

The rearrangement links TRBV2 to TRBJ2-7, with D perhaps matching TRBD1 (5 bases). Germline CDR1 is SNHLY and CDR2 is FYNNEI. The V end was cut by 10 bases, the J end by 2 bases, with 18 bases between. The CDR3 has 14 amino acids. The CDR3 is CATPRQIYPYEQYF. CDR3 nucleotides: TGTGCCACACCGCGACAGATCTACCCCTACGAGCAGTACTTC.

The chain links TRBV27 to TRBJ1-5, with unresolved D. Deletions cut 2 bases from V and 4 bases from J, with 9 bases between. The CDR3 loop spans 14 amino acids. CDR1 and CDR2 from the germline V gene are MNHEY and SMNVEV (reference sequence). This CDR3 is CASSLNGKNQPQHF. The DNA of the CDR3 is TGTGCCAGCAGTTTAAATGGCAAGAATCAGCCCCAGCATTTT.

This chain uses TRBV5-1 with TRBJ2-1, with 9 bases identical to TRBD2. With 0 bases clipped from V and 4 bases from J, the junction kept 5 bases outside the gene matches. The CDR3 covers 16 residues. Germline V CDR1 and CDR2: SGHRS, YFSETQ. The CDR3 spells CASSLASTSGYNEQFF. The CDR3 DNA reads TGCGCCAGCAGCTTGGCGTCCACTAGCGGGTACAATGAGCAGTTCTTC.

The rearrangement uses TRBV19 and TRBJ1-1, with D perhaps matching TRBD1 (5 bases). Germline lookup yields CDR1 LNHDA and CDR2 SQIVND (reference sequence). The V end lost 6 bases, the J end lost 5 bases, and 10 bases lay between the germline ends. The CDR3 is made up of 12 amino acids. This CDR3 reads CASSFQGTEAFF. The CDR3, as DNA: TGTGCCAGTAGCTTTCAGGGAACTGAAGCTTTCTTT.

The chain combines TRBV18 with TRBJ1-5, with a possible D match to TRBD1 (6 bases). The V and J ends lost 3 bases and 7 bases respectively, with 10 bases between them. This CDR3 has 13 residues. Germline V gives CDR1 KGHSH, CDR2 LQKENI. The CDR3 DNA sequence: TGTGCCAGCTCACCCCTACAGGGCCAGCCCCAGCATTTT. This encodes CASSPLQGQPQHF.

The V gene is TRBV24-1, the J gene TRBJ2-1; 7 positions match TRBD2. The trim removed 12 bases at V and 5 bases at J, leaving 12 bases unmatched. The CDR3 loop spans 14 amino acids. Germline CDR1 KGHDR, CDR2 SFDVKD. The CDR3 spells CADPRNTSDNEQFF. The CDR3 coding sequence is TGTGCCGATCCGAGGAACACTAGCGACAATGAGCAGTTCTTC.

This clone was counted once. The CDR3 bases are TGTGCCAGCAGCCCCTCGGTGGAGACCCAGTACTTC. Protein sequence: CASSPSVETQYF. V and J are TRBV11-3 and TRBJ2-5; no clear D. Germline V gives CDR1 SGHNT, CDR2 YENEEA. The V end lost 5 bases, the J end lost 5 bases, and 9 bases lay between the germline ends. The CDR3 consists of 12 residues.

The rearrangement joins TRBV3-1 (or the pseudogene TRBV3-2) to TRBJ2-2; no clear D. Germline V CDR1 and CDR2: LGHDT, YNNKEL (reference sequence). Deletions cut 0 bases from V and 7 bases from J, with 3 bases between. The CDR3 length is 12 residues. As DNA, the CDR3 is TGTGCCAGCAGCCAAGAGTACGGGGAGCTGTTTTTT. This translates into CASSQEYGELFF.

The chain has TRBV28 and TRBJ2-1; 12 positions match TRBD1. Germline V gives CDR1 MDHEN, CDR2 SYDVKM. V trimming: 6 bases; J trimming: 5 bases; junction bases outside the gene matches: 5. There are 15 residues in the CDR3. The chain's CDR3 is CASSKGQGANNEQFF. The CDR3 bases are TGTGCCAGCAGCAAGGGACAGGGGGCCAACAATGAGCAGTTCTTC. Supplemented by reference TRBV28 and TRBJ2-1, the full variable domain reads DVKVTQSSRYLVKRTGEKVFLECVQDMDHENMFWYRQDPGLGLRLIYFSYDVKMKEKGDIPEGYSVSREKKERFSLILESASTNQTSMYLCASSKGQGANNEQFFGPGTRLTVL.

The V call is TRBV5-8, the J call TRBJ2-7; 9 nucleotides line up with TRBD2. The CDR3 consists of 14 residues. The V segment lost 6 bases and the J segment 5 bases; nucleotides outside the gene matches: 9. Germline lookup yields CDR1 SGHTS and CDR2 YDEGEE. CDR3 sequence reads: CASIRSGSPHEQYF. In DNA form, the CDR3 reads TGTGCCAGCATTCGTAGCGGGAGTCCCCACGAGCAGTACTTC.

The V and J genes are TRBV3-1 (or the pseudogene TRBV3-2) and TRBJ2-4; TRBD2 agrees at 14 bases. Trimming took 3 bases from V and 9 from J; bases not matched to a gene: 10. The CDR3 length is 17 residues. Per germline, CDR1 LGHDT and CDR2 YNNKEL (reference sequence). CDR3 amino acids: CASSHTGTSGSLGIQYF. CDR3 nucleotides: TGTGCCAGCAGCCATACCGGGACTAGCGGGAGTCTTGGCATTCAGTACTTC.

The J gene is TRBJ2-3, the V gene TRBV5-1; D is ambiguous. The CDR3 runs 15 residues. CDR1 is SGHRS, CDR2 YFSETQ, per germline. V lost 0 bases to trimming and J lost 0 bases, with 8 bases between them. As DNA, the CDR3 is TGCGCCAGCAGCTTGGCAGGTTCTAGCACAGATACGCAGTATTTT. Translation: CASSLAGSSTDTQYF.

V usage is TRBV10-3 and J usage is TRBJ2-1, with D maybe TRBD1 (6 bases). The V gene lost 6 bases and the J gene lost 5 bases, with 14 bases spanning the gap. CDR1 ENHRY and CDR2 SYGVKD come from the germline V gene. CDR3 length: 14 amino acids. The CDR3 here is CAIRGDTAHNEQFF. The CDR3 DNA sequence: TGTGCCATCAGGGGGGACACCGCCCACAATGAGCAGTTCTTC.

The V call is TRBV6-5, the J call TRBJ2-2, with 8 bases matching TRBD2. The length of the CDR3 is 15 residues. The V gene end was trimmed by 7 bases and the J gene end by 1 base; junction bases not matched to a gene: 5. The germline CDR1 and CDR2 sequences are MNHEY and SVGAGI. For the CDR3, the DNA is TGTGCCAGCACCTCTCTAGCGGGGAACACCGGGGAGCTGTTTTTT. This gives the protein CASTSLAGNTGELFF.

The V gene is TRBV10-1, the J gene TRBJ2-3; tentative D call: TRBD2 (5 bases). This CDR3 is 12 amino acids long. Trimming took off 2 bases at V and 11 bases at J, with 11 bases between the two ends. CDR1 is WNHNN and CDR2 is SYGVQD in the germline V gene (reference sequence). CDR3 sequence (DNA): TGCGCCAGCAGTGAGACTAGTCGCGGGCAGTATTTT. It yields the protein CASSETSRGQYF.